Each of the 27 T cell receptor beta chains below was sequenced from the same sample in a study of shared clonotypes between healthy human individuals. Some clones are missing from TCRdb's copy, which holds only in-frame ones; the method was immunoSEQ multiplex PCR. This table holds some 980,000 clones, roughly 72% found once. Specimen: memory CD4+ T cells sorted from blood. The subset: CD45RA-negative fraction. These receptors were obtained from a man younger than 35 in good health.

The chain combines TRBV7-9 with TRBJ2-5; 8 bases map to TRBD2. Per germline, CDR1 SEHNR and CDR2 FQNEAQ (reference sequence). This CDR3 comprises 17 residues. V shed 1 base, J shed 5 bases, and the junction held 12 bases outside the gene matches. The CDR3: CASSLDLTSGGGETQYF. CDR3 in DNA: TGTGCCAGCAGCTTAGATCTAACTAGCGGAGGCGGTGAGACCCAGTACTTC.

This chain joins TRBV6-1 and TRBJ2-6, with unresolved D. This CDR3 spans 15 amino acids. Germline V gene lookup returns CDR1 MNHNS and CDR2 SASEGT. Trimming shortened V by 10 bases and J by 0 bases, and 13 bases separated the two germline ends. This chain's CDR3 is CATQLRVSGANVLTF. CDR3 DNA: TGTGCCACGCAGCTCCGGGTCTCTGGGGCCAACGTCCTGACTTTC.

V and J are TRBV19 and TRBJ2-2; 14 bases agree with TRBD2. The CDR3 spans 18 residues. Looked up from germline, CDR1 is LNHDA and CDR2 is SQIVND (reference sequence). The V gene end was trimmed by 5 bases and the J gene end by 4 bases; junction bases not matched to a gene: 9. The CDR3 DNA reads as TGTGCCAGTAGTCAAGGACTAGCGGGAGGAAGGTCCACCGGGGAGCTGTTTTTT. Its protein is CASSQGLAGGRSTGELFF.

This chain connects TRBV27 to TRBJ2-1, with 12 bases identical to TRBD2. The CDR3 has 14 residues. The V gene end was trimmed by 5 bases and the J gene end by 8 bases; junction bases not matched to a gene: 4. Germline-derived CDR1 and CDR2 are MNHEY and SMNVEV (reference sequence). The CDR3 DNA follows: TGTGCCAGCAGTAGGACTAGCGGGGTCGATGAGCAGTTCTTC. It specifies CASSRTSGVDEQFF.

The chain combines TRBV19 with TRBJ2-7, with D hard to call. Germline V gene lookup returns CDR1 LNHDA and CDR2 SQIVND (reference sequence). Trimming removed 2 bases from V and 4 bases from J, with 15 bases in between. CDR3 length: 15 amino acids. CDR3 sequence reads: CASSITISAGYEQYF. The CDR3 nucleotides read TGTGCCAGTAGTATAACTATTTCAGCTGGGTACGAGCAGTACTTC.

The chain links TRBV19 to TRBJ1-1; 7 bases fit TRBD1. CDR3 length: 15 residues. Germline values: CDR1 LNHDA, CDR2 SQIVND (reference sequence). The V and J ends lost 6 bases and 5 bases, in that order; junction bases with no gene match: 12. CDR3 nucleotides: TGTGCCAGTAGGAATGAACAGGGGCGGGGGACTGAAGCTTTCTTT. As protein: CASRNEQGRGTEAFF.

The chain combines TRBV5-1 with TRBJ1-1, with 7 bases aligning to TRBD1. The CDR3 contains 15 residues. CDR1 SGHRS and CDR2 YFSETQ come from the germline V gene. J was trimmed by 5 bases and V by 1 base; bases with no gene match: 8. The CDR3 spells CASSLTNRGGTEAFF. The CDR3 coding sequence is TGCGCCAGCAGCTTGACCAACAGGGGTGGGACTGAAGCTTTCTTT.

V usage is TRBV7-4 and J usage is TRBJ2-7, with 9 positions matching TRBD1. From germline, CDR1 is SGHVT and CDR2 SQSDAQ. The CDR3 consists of 16 residues. V gave up 5 bases and J gave up 4 bases; unmatched junction bases: 12. In nucleotides, the CDR3 is TGTGCCAGCAGCCTACGGCGGACAGGGGATTTTTACGAGCAGTACTTC. The encoded protein is CASSLRRTGDFYEQYF.

The V gene is TRBV19, the J gene TRBJ2-5, with a possible D match to TRBD1 (5 bases). This CDR3 has 14 amino acids. Germline lookup yields CDR1 LNHDA and CDR2 SQIVND (reference sequence). V was cut by 6 bases and J by 3 bases, with 14 bases left in between. Here the CDR3 DNA reads TGTGCCAGTAGCCAGGGTAGCAGTAAAGAGACCCAGTACTTC. Translated: CASSQGSSKETQYF.

The rearrangement joins TRBV5-8 to TRBJ2-4, with 8 bases aligning to TRBD1. Germline CDR1 and CDR2: SGHTS and YDEGEE. V gave up 0 bases and J gave up 0 bases; unmatched junction bases: 8. This CDR3 comprises 18 residues. CDR3 DNA: TGTGCCAGCAGCTTGGGACAGGGGTTTGGGACAGCCAAAAACATTCAGTACTTC. Its translation is CASSLGQGFGTAKNIQYF.

This clone was seen repeatedly, ten times or more. The chain joins TRBV2 to TRBJ1-5, with a weak D call TRBD1 (5 bases). This CDR3 is built from 15 residues. V was cut by 2 bases and J by 5 bases, with 13 bases left in between. Germline CDR1 reads SNHLY; CDR2 reads FYNNEI. Here the CDR3 reads CASSELVRGDQPQHF. CDR3 in DNA: TGTGCCAGCAGTGAATTGGTAAGGGGCGATCAGCCCCAGCATTTT.

The genes are TRBV19 and TRBJ1-5; D is perhaps TRBD1 (6 bases). This CDR3 comprises 12 residues. Trimming shortened V by 10 bases and J by 3 bases, and 10 bases separated the two germline ends. Germline CDR1 and CDR2: LNHDA and SQIVND (reference sequence). The DNA of the CDR3 is TGTGCCACCACAGGGTTCAATCAGCCCCAGCATTTT. This encodes CATTGFNQPQHF.

As to this clone: The junction does not match germline at one end; this may be a read error. The chain carries TRBV7-7 and TRBJ2-3, with 7 bases fitting TRBD1. The CDR3 totals 14 residues. The germline CDR1 and CDR2 sequences are SSHAT and FNYEAQ (reference sequence). The CDR3 DNA reads as TGTGCTAGCAGCTCGACAGGGTGGGGAGATACGCAGTATTTT. Amino acids: CASSSTGWGDTQYF.

J is TRBJ2-5 and V is TRBV19; 7 bases fit TRBD2. CDR3 size: 14 residues. From germline, CDR1 is LNHDA and CDR2 SQIVND (reference sequence). V dropped 4 bases and J dropped 2; count of bases not matched to a gene: 4. The CDR3: CASSNPSGQETQYF. In DNA, the CDR3 is TGTGCCAGTAGTAACCCTAGCGGTCAAGAGACCCAGTACTTC.

A single count supports this clone. This chain joins TRBV29-1 and TRBJ1-2; TRBD1 aligns across 9 bases. Germline V gives CDR1 SQVTM, CDR2 ANQGSEA. The CDR3 contains 13 residues. Germline trimming cut 6 bases from V and 7 bases from J; bases unmatched to any gene: 9. The DNA for the CDR3 is TGCAGCGTAACCCGGGACAGGGCCGGTGGCTACACCTTC. This gives the protein CSVTRDRAGGYTF.

In its sample, this clone was seen a few times. The V call is TRBV7-8, the J call TRBJ2-1, with 10 bases identical to TRBD2. Losses at the gene ends were 2 bases for V and 8 bases for J; bases not matched to a gene: 6. This CDR3 is 15 amino acids long. CDR1 and CDR2 from the germline V gene are SGHVS and FQNEAQ. CDR3 protein: CASSLSGGAIDEQFF. The CDR3 nucleotides are TGTGCCAGCAGCTTAAGCGGGGGGGCTATAGATGAGCAGTTCTTC.

The gene calls are TRBV11-2 and TRBJ2-5; D is uncertain. CDR1 is SGHAT, CDR2 FQNNGV, per germline. Trimming took off 5 bases at V and 5 bases at J, with 18 bases between the two ends. The CDR3 runs to 15 residues. This CDR3 is CASSLGPTIWETQYF. CDR3 DNA sequence: TGTGCCAGCAGCCTTGGACCAACCATCTGGGAGACCCAGTACTTC.

This sequence joins TRBV5-1 and TRBJ1-3, with TRBD1 identical over 7 bases. This CDR3 has 18 residues. V was pared by 5 bases and J by 0 bases, with 14 bases of the junction left unmatched. Germline V lookup: CDR1 SGHRS, CDR2 YFSETQ. CDR3 amino acids: CASRPIGQDQDSGNTIYF. The CDR3 nucleotides read TGCGCCAGCAGACCCATCGGACAGGACCAAGACTCTGGAAACACCATATATTTT. Based on the CDR3 plus reference TRBV5-1 and TRBJ1-3, the full variable domain is KAGVTQTPRYLIKTRGQQVTLSCSPISGHRSVSWYQQTPGQGLQFLFEYFSETQRNKGNFPGRFSGRQFSNSRSEMNVSTLELGDSALYLCASRPIGQDQDSGNTIYFGEGSWLTVV.

The chain is built from TRBV5-1 and TRBJ1-1; 7 bases line up with TRBD1. This CDR3 is built from 15 residues. The V gene end was trimmed by 4 bases and the J gene end by 5 bases; junction bases not matched to a gene: 11. Germline loops: CDR1 SGHRS, CDR2 YFSETQ. CDR3 protein: CASSRSPGTETEAFF. In DNA, the CDR3 is TGCGCCAGCAGCCGCTCCCCCGGGACAGAAACTGAAGCTTTCTTT.

This chain's CDR3 is CASSLTGFVGEQFF. The CDR3 region has the DNA TGTGCCAGCAGTTTAACGGGGTTTGTGGGTGAGCAGTTCTTC. The rearrangement links TRBV27 to TRBJ2-1, with a weak D call TRBD2 (5 bases). CDR3 length: 14 residues. Trimming removed 2 bases from V and 9 bases from J, with 14 bases in between. CDR1 and CDR2 from the germline V gene are MNHEY and SMNVEV (reference sequence).

The chain joins TRBV11-3 to TRBJ2-1; 9 nucleotides align to TRBD2. Germline assignment: CDR1 SGHNT and CDR2 YENEEA. J lost 4 bases, V lost 4 bases, and 11 bases had no gene match. This CDR3 is 17 amino acids long. The CDR3 protein is CASSSRASGTTYNEQFF. The CDR3 bases are TGTGCCAGCAGCTCGCGGGCTAGCGGGACTACTTACAATGAGCAGTTCTTC.

This clone was picked up a small number of times. The gene calls are TRBV7-6 and TRBJ2-5, with a possible D match to TRBD2 (5 bases). This CDR3 region has 15 residues. V lost 0 bases and J lost 3, with 11 bases in between. CDR1 is SGHVS and CDR2 is FNYEAQ in the germline V gene. CDR3 sequence: CASSLATGSEETQYF. The DNA of the CDR3 is TGTGCCAGCAGCTTAGCGACGGGAAGCGAAGAGACCCAGTACTTC.

This chain connects TRBV9 to TRBJ2-1, with 11 bases matching TRBD2. The trim removed 0 bases at V and 2 bases at J, leaving 4 bases unmatched. The CDR3 has 17 residues. Germline CDR1 SGDLS, CDR2 YYNGEE. CDR3 bases: TGTGCCAGCAGCGTAGCGACACTAGCGGGGGCCTACAATGAGCAGTTCTTC. This translates into CASSVATLAGAYNEQFF.

Of note for this clone: One junction end disagrees with the germline gene, perhaps due to a read error. The chain couples TRBV5-5 to TRBJ1-1; TRBD1 is a possible D gene (5 bases). Germline lookup yields CDR1 SGHKS and CDR2 YYEKEE (reference sequence). The CDR3 extends over 13 amino acids. CDR3 residues: CASSHQGGQAPVF. The CDR3 DNA sequence: TGTGCCAGCAGCCATCAGGGAGGCCAGGCGCCAGTCTTT.

The V gene is TRBV12-5, the J gene TRBJ2-1, with D tentatively TRBD2 (5 bases). The CDR3 runs 15 residues. The germline CDR1 and CDR2 sequences are LGHNT and FRNRAP. Trimming left V 3 bases short and J 9 bases short, with 18 bases between. In DNA, the CDR3 is TGTGCTAGTGGTTTCCCACGGGCCCTAGGAGGTGAGCAGTTCTTC. Protein product: CASGFPRALGGEQFF.

This sequence joins TRBV13 and TRBJ1-2, with 9 bases aligning to TRBD1. The CDR3 is 14 amino acids. V gave up 3 bases and J gave up 5 bases; unmatched junction bases: 4. Germline V gives CDR1 PRHDT, CDR2 FYEKMQ (reference sequence). CDR3 in amino acids: CASSFDRGSYGYTF. The CDR3 coding sequence is TGTGCCAGCAGCTTTGACAGGGGGAGTTATGGCTACACCTTC.

V is TRBV11-2 and J is TRBJ2-7, with a tentative D call TRBD2 (6 bases). V lost 2 bases to trimming and J lost 5 bases, with 7 bases between them. Per germline, CDR1 SGHAT and CDR2 FQNNGV. The CDR3 sequence is 12 residues long. DNA for the CDR3: TGTGCCAGCAGCTTAATAGCGGACGAGCAGTACTTC. It codes for CASSLIADEQYF.